The entry below gives a single T cell receptor (beta chain) sequence along with its context. These data are taken from a study of blood T cell repertoires in COVID-19. Study in general: Some COVID-19 samples were acute and others convalescent; all came from the United States, Italy and Spain. T cells, B-cell-depleted T cells, or PBMCs provided the cDNA or gDNA that served as material.

In the original processing: By means of reference gene primer amplification, nucleated cell counts were estimated. Measured with immunoSEQ multiplex PCR; TCRdb has only the in-frame clones, and not every one. For V, J and clone size, that table is used; D and trimming come from the DNA. The sample holds about 120,000 clones, approximately 85% seen once. Sequenced: peripheral blood. The clonotype was recovered from an elderly man with acute or convalescent COVID-19.

The CDR3 spells CSVRRDTEAFF. The CDR3 coding sequence is TGCAGCGTCCGCCGGGACACTGAAGCTTTCTTT. This chain joins TRBV29-1 and TRBJ1-1; D is ambiguous. The CDR3 covers 11 residues. V dropped 6 bases and J dropped 3 bases, with 8 bases sitting between them. The germline V gene has CDR1 SQVTM and CDR2 ANQGSEA.